The clone carrying this TCR beta chain showed up just a few times. The antigen is undetermined. This sample was taken from a study of spatial heterogeneity in lung cancer. Overall study findings and caveats: Mutation counts in tumors were tracked by counts of expanded intratumoral alpha and beta TCRs. Expanded TCRs that were ubiquitous or regional had counts tracking ubiquitous and regional nonsynonymous mutations, respectively.

This CDR3 spans 18 amino acids. Every TCR cDNA molecule bore its own unique molecular identifier. MiXCR, applied by TCRdb to the 5' RACE reads, yields one record per CDR3 protein. Altogether fewer than 20,000 distinct CDR3 sequences are present, approximately 6.5% being singletons, with the ten largest covering 20%. Time point in this sample: sample taken at primary tumor resection. The rearrangement links TRBV3-2 to TRBJ1-2; the table's D call of TRBD1 was not tested on the DNA. TRBV3-2 is tagged as a pseudogene. The sample here was lung tumor tissue, taken at surgery. The TCR was taken from a female donor with early-stage non-small cell lung cancer. The CDR3 loop is CASSQDPPRDETNYGYTF. The CDR3 region has the DNA TGTGCCAGCAGCCAAGATCCCCCAAGGGACGAAACTAACTATGGCTACACCTTC.